Following are 19 T cell receptor beta chains from one sample sequenced in a study of T-cell memory formation after mild COVID-19. Via MiXCR, TCRdb re-called the 5' RACE reads, giving one row per CDR3 protein. The data hold around 200,000 distinct CDR3 sequences, with roughly 10% observed a single time. Sequencing used PBMCs or a T cell subset sorted from them (not recorded which). The receptors stem from a man younger than 35 who had mild COVID-19 (a few samples of this study predate the infection). Cell type and time point are not known.

V and J are TRBV12-3 or TRBV12-4 and TRBJ1-5; D not certain. Trimming removed 3 bases at V and 7 bases at J, with 13 bases between. The CDR3 is 14 amino acids. The CDR3 DNA follows: TGTGCCAGCAGTTTTTGGGCGCAAGGACAGCCCCAGCATTTT. This encodes CASSFWAQGQPQHF.

The chain carries TRBV7-2 and TRBJ1-5, with D possibly being TRBD1 (5 bases). V dropped 5 bases and J dropped 4 bases, with 15 bases sitting between them. The CDR3 runs 15 residues. Germline V gene sequence: CDR1 SGHTA, CDR2 FQGNSA. The CDR3 nucleotides read TGTGCCAGCAGCCCCTGGGCGGGGGTTAATCAGCCCCAGCATTTT. As protein: CASSPWAGVNQPQHF.

V is TRBV7-9 and J is TRBJ2-3; 7 bases match TRBD2. Trimming removed 6 bases from V and 3 bases from J; junction bases left unmatched: 9. The V gene's germline CDR1 is SEHNR and CDR2 FQNEAQ (reference sequence). CDR3 length: 15 amino acids. The CDR3 is CASSPSGGGTDTQYF. The CDR3, as DNA: TGTGCCAGCAGTCCCTCCGGGGGAGGGACAGATACGCAGTATTTT.

This clonotype was seen a handful of times. V and J are TRBV28 and TRBJ2-7, with D unresolved. The V end lost 7 bases, the J end lost 6 bases, and 10 bases lay between the germline ends. The CDR3 is made up of 11 amino acids. The V gene's germline CDR1 is MDHEN and CDR2 SYDVKM. CDR3 DNA: TGTGCCAGCACCTCAGGACGCGAGCAGTACGTC. It is translated as CASTSGREQYV.

The gene calls are TRBV7-2 and TRBJ2-3; TRBD2 matches at 11 bases. Looked up from germline, CDR1 is SGHTA and CDR2 is FQGNSA. This CDR3 spans 15 amino acids. With V trimmed by 5 bases and J by 6 bases, 7 bases remained unmatched. In DNA, the CDR3 is TGTGCCAGCAGCCCTAGCGGGGGGCTCGGGGATACGCAGTATTTT. Residues: CASSPSGGLGDTQYF.

The rearrangement joins TRBV27 to TRBJ1-5, with 9 positions matching TRBD1. Per germline, CDR1 MNHEY and CDR2 SMNVEV (reference sequence). The ends lost 6 bases at V and 7 bases at J; junction bases unmatched: 4. The CDR3 consists of 13 residues. CDR3 region: CASRGQGYQPQHF. CDR3 nucleotide sequence: TGTGCCAGCAGGGGACAGGGTTACCAGCCCCAGCATTTT.

The chain employs TRBV28 and TRBJ1-1; possible D gene TRBD1, 5 bases. Trimming pared 6 bases from V and 4 bases from J, leaving 12 bases between. CDR1 is MDHEN, CDR2 SYDVKM, per germline. This CDR3 is 13 amino acids long. The CDR3 loop reads CASRYRGSTEAFF. CDR3 DNA sequence: TGTGCCAGCAGATACCGGGGGAGCACTGAAGCTTTCTTT.

This clonotype was observed a handful of times. The chain employs TRBV13 and TRBJ2-5, with unresolved D. CDR3 length equals 13 residues. Germline values: CDR1 PRHDT, CDR2 FYEKMQ (reference sequence). V was clipped by 11 bases and J by 0 bases, with 13 bases between them. The CDR3 sequence is CASRWANQETQYF. CDR3 nucleotides: TGTGCCTCGAGATGGGCAAACCAAGAGACCCAGTACTTC.

This clonotype was counted between two and nine times. The V gene is TRBV28, the J gene TRBJ2-5; D may match TRBD1 or TRBD2 (5 bases each). The V gene's germline CDR1 is MDHEN and CDR2 SYDVKM. V dropped 5 bases and J dropped 4 bases, with 8 bases sitting between them. The CDR3 has 12 residues. DNA of the CDR3: TGTGCCAGCAGTGAGGGACGAGAGACCCAGTACTTC. It translates to CASSEGRETQYF.

The chain links TRBV19 to TRBJ2-1, with a weak D call TRBD2 (6 bases). In germline, CDR1 is LNHDA, CDR2 SQIVND (reference sequence). Trimming removed 3 bases from V and 2 bases from J, with 14 bases in between. The CDR3 covers 16 residues. This CDR3 reads CASSILATATYNEQFF. Written as DNA, the CDR3 is TGTGCCAGTAGTATTCTAGCGACTGCAACCTACAATGAGCAGTTCTTC.

This chain connects TRBV4-2 to TRBJ2-1; 14 bases are shared with TRBD2. The CDR3 length is 17 residues. The V gene end was trimmed by 1 base and the J gene end by 7 bases; junction bases not matched to a gene: 6. The germline CDR1 and CDR2 sequences are LGHNA and YNFKEQ. This CDR3 reads CASSQAAGLAGGNEQFF. CDR3 nucleotides: TGTGCCAGCAGCCAAGCTGCCGGACTAGCGGGGGGAAATGAGCAGTTCTTC.

The chain couples TRBV2 to TRBJ1-1; D remains unclear. V was shortened by 4 bases and J by 9 bases, with 15 bases between the two germline ends. Looked up from germline, CDR1 is SNHLY and CDR2 is FYNNEI. This CDR3 comprises 13 residues. CDR3 amino acids: CASSARVRSKAFF. CDR3 in DNA: TGTGCCAGCAGTGCGAGGGTGAGAAGTAAAGCTTTCTTT.

The DNA for the CDR3 is TGTGCCAGCAGCCAAGTGGTGGGCCCCCGCCCGCACACCGGGGAGCTGTTTTTT. Residues: CASSQVVGPRPHTGELFF. The chain couples TRBV3-1 to TRBJ2-2; D gene unclear. The CDR3 is made up of 18 amino acids. V lost 1 base and J lost 3, with 18 bases in between. The germline gives CDR1 LGHDT, CDR2 YNNKEL (reference sequence).

The sample holds a few counts of this clonotype. The chain combines TRBV12-3 or TRBV12-4 with TRBJ2-3; D gene ambiguous. CDR3 length equals 12 residues. Deletions cut 7 bases from V and 9 bases from J, with 14 bases between. The CDR3 region is CASTRELSTQYF. The CDR3 bases are TGTGCCAGCACCCGAGAGCTTTCCACGCAGTATTTT.

This chain connects TRBV7-9 to TRBJ1-1, with TRBD1 as a possible D gene (6 bases). CDR3 length: 14 amino acids. Germline V lookup: CDR1 SEHNR, CDR2 FQNEAQ (reference sequence). V shed 3 bases and J shed 1 base, with 9 bases lying between them. The CDR3 nucleotides read TGTGCCAGCAGCTTTGGCAGGGGGAACACTGAAGCTTTCTTT. As protein: CASSFGRGNTEAFF.

The chain is built from TRBV10-3 and TRBJ1-6; 9 bases are shared with TRBD1. Trimming at V came to 10 bases and at J to 9 bases, leaving 19 bases not matched to a gene. CDR1 is ENHRY and CDR2 is SYGVKD in the germline V gene. The CDR3 covers 17 residues. CDR3 coding DNA: TGTGCCACCGATAAAGTCGGGGGACAGGGAATGGGTTCACCCCTCCACTTT. Translating gives CATDKVGGQGMGSPLHF.

This clonotype was seen many times. The chain combines TRBV5-1 with TRBJ2-5; no clear D gene. Per the germline V gene, CDR1 is SGHRS and CDR2 is YFSETQ. This CDR3 spans 12 amino acids. V was trimmed by 7 bases and J by 3 bases, leaving 10 bases between them. The CDR3 is CASPYIEETQYF. CDR3 DNA: TGCGCCAGCCCCTATATTGAAGAGACCCAGTACTTC.

The J gene is TRBJ1-6, the V gene TRBV28; no clear D. The CDR3 covers 13 residues. Trimming stripped 9 bases from V and 10 bases from J, with 16 bases between. CDR1 and CDR2 from the germline V gene are MDHEN and SYDVKM. The CDR3 sequence: CASLLSAVSPLHF. The CDR3 nucleotides are TGTGCCAGTCTACTTTCGGCAGTATCACCCCTCCACTTT.

V and J are TRBV20-1 and TRBJ1-2; 8 bases fit TRBD1. Trimming removed 6 bases from V and 2 bases from J; junction bases left unmatched: 17. CDR3 length: 17 amino acids. Germline-derived CDR1 and CDR2 are DFQATT and SNEGSKA (reference sequence). The chain's CDR3 is CSAINPGTGPTNYGYTF. CDR3 DNA sequence: TGCAGTGCAATCAACCCGGGGACAGGTCCTACCAACTATGGCTACACCTTC.